This T cell receptor (beta chain) was retrieved from a study of STAT5B mutations in CD4+ large granular lymphocyte leukemia. In the authors' methods: Putative leukemic clones, 59 in all, each exceeded 5% of the repertoire. The assay was immunoSEQ multiplex PCR, and TCRdb's table has in-frame clones only and misses some. The V and J calls and clone size were taken over from that table, and D and trimming were inferred from the DNA. Here the sample spans fewer than 9,000 clones, 76% being singletons. Sequencing was done on a sample of PBMCs. This TCR came from a woman aged 60-70 years with CD4+ T-cell large granular lymphocyte leukemia.

The CDR3 nucleotides are TGTGCTAGTAACCCGGGGTGGGGCTATGAGCAGTTCTTC. Protein: CASNPGWGYEQFF. The chain is built from TRBV12-5 and TRBJ2-1, with D possibly being TRBD1 or TRBD2 (5 bases each). CDR1 is LGHNT and CDR2 is FRNRAP in the germline V gene. The CDR3 is 13 amino acids. Trimming shortened V by 8 bases and J by 8 bases, and 16 bases separated the two germline ends. Together with reference TRBV12-5 and TRBJ2-1, the CDR3 gives the full variable domain: DARVTQTPRHKVTEMGQEVTMRCQPILGHNTVFWYRQTMMQGLELLAYFRNRAPLDDSGMPKDRFSAEMPDATLATLKIQPSEPRDSAVYFCASNPGWGYEQFFGPGTRLTVL.